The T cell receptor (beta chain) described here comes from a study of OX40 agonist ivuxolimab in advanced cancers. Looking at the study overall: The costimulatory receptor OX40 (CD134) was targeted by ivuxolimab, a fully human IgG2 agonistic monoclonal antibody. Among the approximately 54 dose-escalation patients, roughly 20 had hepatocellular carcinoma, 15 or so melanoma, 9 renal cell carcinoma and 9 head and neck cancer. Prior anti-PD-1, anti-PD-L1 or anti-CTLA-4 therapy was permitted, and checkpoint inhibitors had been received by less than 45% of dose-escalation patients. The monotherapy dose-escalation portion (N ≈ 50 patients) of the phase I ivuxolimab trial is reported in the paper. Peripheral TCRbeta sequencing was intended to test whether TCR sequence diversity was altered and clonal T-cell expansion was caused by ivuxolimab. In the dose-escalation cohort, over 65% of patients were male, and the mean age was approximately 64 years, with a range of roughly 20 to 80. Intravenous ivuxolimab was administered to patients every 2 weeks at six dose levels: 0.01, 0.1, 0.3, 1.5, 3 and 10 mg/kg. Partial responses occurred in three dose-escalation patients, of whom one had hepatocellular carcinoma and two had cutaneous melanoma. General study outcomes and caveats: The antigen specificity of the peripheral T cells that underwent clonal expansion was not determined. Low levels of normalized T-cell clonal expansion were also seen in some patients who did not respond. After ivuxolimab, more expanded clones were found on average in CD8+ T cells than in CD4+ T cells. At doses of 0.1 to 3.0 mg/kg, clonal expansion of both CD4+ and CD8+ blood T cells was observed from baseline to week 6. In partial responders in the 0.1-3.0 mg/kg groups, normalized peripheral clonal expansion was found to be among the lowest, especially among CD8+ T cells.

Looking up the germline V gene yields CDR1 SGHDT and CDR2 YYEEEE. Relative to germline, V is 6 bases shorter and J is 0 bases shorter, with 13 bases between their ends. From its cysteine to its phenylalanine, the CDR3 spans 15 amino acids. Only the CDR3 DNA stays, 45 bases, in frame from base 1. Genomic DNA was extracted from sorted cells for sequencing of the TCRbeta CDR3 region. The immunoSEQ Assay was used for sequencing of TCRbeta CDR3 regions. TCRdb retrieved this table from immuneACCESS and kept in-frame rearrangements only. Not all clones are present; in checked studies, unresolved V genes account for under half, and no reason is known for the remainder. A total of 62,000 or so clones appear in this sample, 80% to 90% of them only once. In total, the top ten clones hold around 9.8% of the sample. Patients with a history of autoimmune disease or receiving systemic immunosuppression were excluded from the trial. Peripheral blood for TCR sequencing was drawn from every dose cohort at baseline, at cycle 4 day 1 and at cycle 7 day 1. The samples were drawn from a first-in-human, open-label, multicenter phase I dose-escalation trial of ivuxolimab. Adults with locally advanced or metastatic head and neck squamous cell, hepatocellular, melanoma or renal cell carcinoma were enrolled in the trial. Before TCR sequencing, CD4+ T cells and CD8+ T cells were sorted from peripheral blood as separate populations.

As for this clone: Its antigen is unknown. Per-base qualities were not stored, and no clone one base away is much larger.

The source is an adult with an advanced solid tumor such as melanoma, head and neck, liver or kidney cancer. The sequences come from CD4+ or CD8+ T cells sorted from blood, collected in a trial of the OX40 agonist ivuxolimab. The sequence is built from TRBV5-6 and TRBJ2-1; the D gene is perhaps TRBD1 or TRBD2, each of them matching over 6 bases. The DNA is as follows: TGTGCCAGCAACCGGGGGACACTCTCCTACAATGAGCAGTTCTTC. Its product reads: CASNRGTLSYNEQFF.